The clone carrying this TCR beta chain was recorded a few times. The antigen is undetermined. The data belong to a study of T cell repertoires in cytomegalovirus infection. Across the whole study: Recently described HLA-C-restricted plus well-studied HLA-B-restricted CMV epitopes were used. Public TCR beta signatures indicated both CMV infection and matching HLA type. General observations from the study: Carriers of CMV plus the relevant HLA were identified by cumulative public TCR beta family frequency. Predominance within the ex vivo response was attributable to HLA-C-restricted CMV-specific TCR beta clonotypes.

The CDR3 runs 16 residues. In germline, CDR1 is SGHDT, CDR2 YYEEEE. Trimming took 1 base from V and 5 from J, leaving 18 bases between them. TCRdb recomputed calls from the reads with MiXCR, one row per CDR3 protein. The sample consists of 95,000 to 150,000 distinct CDR3 sequences, about 31% of them appearing once. The sequences come from CD8+ T cells from cultured PBMCs, collected from culture after CMV antigen stimulation. The chain couples TRBV5-6 to TRBJ2-5; D gene uncertain. This clonotype was obtained from a human donor in good health (CMV status not recorded). Some clones in this sample may be carry-over from other donors' samples. CDR3 nucleotide sequence: TGTGCCAGCAGCTTGAAAAAAGGGATTTGGTTGGAGACCCAGTACTTC. It translates to CASSLKKGIWLETQYF.